The 27 T cell receptor beta chains listed next were all sequenced from one sample in a study of T cell repertoires in ileal Crohn's disease. TCRdb keeps only in-frame clones here, not all; method: immunoSEQ multiplex PCR. The repertoire includes over 13,000 clones, 75% to 85% of them detected once, and around 4% sits in the top ten. The sample comprised ileal tissue. All receptors derive from an adult with Crohn's disease.

The chain couples TRBV11-3 to TRBJ2-5; 9 nucleotides align to TRBD1. V trimming: 1 base; J trimming: 0 bases; junction bases outside the gene matches: 0. The CDR3 consists of 15 residues. Germline assignment: CDR1 SGHNT and CDR2 YENEEA. The CDR3 sequence: CASSLGDRDQETQYF. The DNA for the CDR3 is TGTGCCAGCAGCTTAGGGGACAGGGACCAAGAGACCCAGTACTTC. Complete variable domain (other parts from reference TRBV11-3 and TRBJ2-5): EAGVVQSPRYKIIEKKQPVAFWCNPISGHNTLYWYLQNLGQGPELLIRYENEEAVDDSQLPKDRFSAERLKGVDSTLKIQPAELGDSAVYLCASSLGDRDQETQYFGPGTRLLVL.

The chain employs TRBV6-5 and TRBJ2-7; D is possibly TRBD1 (5 bases). The germline gives CDR1 MNHEY, CDR2 SVGAGI. This CDR3 contains 13 residues. Between the trimmed V and J ends, which lost 6 bases and 5 bases, there was a span of 14 bases. In DNA form, the CDR3 reads TGTGCCAGCAGAAAGCAGGGTTTCGACGAGCAGTACTTC. Residues: CASRKQGFDEQYF.

Only a few counts were recorded for this clone. The chain uses TRBV2 and TRBJ2-1, with TRBD2 matching 10 bases. Germline CDR1 reads SNHLY; CDR2 reads FYNNEI. V lost 3 bases and J lost 7; bases outside the gene matches: 12. The length of the CDR3 is 17 residues. The CDR3 sequence is CASSEWGVAGGTNEQFF. CDR3 sequence (DNA): TGTGCCAGCAGTGAGTGGGGGGTAGCGGGAGGAACTAATGAGCAGTTCTTC.

This chain uses TRBV30 with TRBJ1-1; 7 nucleotides match TRBD1. This CDR3 contains 15 residues. Germline assignment: CDR1 GTSNPN and CDR2 SVGIG (reference sequence). After removal of 8 bases from V and 1 base from J, the junction contained 13 bases not matched to a gene. The CDR3 reads CATQRGTASNTEAFF. CDR3 sequence (DNA): TGTGCCACACAGAGGGGGACAGCCTCGAACACTGAAGCTTTCTTT.

CDR3: CASSRDEGPGGYTF. The CDR3 region has the DNA TGTGCCAGCTCCCGCGATGAGGGTCCTGGCGGCTACACCTTC. The chain joins TRBV18 to TRBJ1-2, with no clear D. Trimming shortened V by 6 bases and J by 8 bases, and 19 bases separated the two germline ends. The CDR3 has 14 residues. Germline V lookup: CDR1 KGHSH, CDR2 LQKENI.

The chain uses TRBV15 and TRBJ1-2; a possible D gene is TRBD1 (5 bases). The CDR3 consists of 13 residues. CDR1 and CDR2 from the germline V gene are LNHNV and YYDKDF (reference sequence). Trimming cost V 9 bases and J 3 bases, with 14 bases left between them. The CDR3 is CATLGGEDYGYTF. The CDR3 DNA is TGTGCCACGTTGGGGGGGGAGGACTATGGCTACACCTTC.

This chain uses TRBV5-4 with TRBJ2-5, with no clear D. V lost 4 bases and J 2 bases, leaving 15 bases between the germline ends. The CDR3 has 15 amino acids. Germline CDR1 SGHNT, CDR2 YYREEE (reference sequence). CDR3 region: CASSLLISQQETQYF. DNA for the CDR3: TGTGCCAGCAGCCTCCTTATTAGCCAACAAGAGACCCAGTACTTC.

The rearrangement uses TRBV6-5 and TRBJ2-3; 7 nucleotides match TRBD2. In germline, CDR1 is MNHEY, CDR2 SVGAGI. The CDR3 sequence is 16 residues long. J was trimmed by 2 bases and V by 0 bases; bases with no gene match: 5. This CDR3 reads CASSYSTAGTTDTQYF. CDR3 DNA sequence: TGTGCCAGCAGTTACTCCACAGCGGGGACCACAGATACGCAGTATTTT.

V usage is TRBV6-1 and J usage is TRBJ1-6, with 8 positions matching TRBD1. Germline CDR1 is MNHNS and CDR2 is SASEGT. With V trimmed by 6 bases and J by 7 bases, 8 bases remained unmatched. This CDR3 comprises 15 residues. CDR3 amino acids: CASRPRQGLNSPLHF. Here the CDR3 DNA reads TGTGCCAGCAGACCCAGACAGGGGCTCAATTCACCCCTCCACTTT.

This clone occurred a few times. CDR3 protein: CASSLEERGVLADTQYF. As DNA, the CDR3 is TGCGCCAGCAGCTTGGAAGAGCGGGGGGTTCTCGCAGATACGCAGTATTTT. The chain recombines TRBV5-1 with TRBJ2-3; 9 nucleotides match TRBD2. Trimming cost V 0 bases and J 4 bases; bases outside gene matches: 9. CDR3 size: 17 residues. CDR1 and CDR2 (germline): SGHRS, YFSETQ.

As regards this clone: Additional DNA sequences in this sample encode the identical CDR3. J is TRBJ1-4 and V is TRBV5-4; tentatively, D is TRBD1 (5 bases). With 1 base removed from V and 7 bases from J, the gap between germline ends came to 5 bases. The CDR3 is made up of 12 amino acids. The germline CDR1 and CDR2 sequences are SGHNT and YYREEE (reference sequence). The chain's CDR3 is CASSLRGEKLFF. In DNA, the CDR3 is TGTGCCAGCAGCTTGAGGGGTGAAAAACTGTTTTTT.

The CDR3 sequence is CASSQVGANTEAFF. CDR3 DNA sequence: TGTGCCAGCAGCCAAGTGGGCGCCAACACTGAAGCTTTCTTT. The chain links TRBV9 to TRBJ1-1; no clear D. Germline V gene sequence: CDR1 SGDLS, CDR2 YYNGEE. Trimming removed 4 bases from V and 2 bases from J, with 12 bases in between. CDR3 length: 14 residues.

V usage is TRBV27 and J usage is TRBJ2-3; tentatively, D is TRBD2 (5 bases). Trimming left V 6 bases short and J 2 bases short, with 18 bases between. Germline values: CDR1 MNHEY, CDR2 SMNVEV (reference sequence). CDR3 length: 16 amino acids. CDR3 in amino acids: CASSHLPLEATDTQYF. CDR3 nucleotide sequence: TGTGCCAGCAGCCATCTCCCTCTGGAGGCCACAGATACGCAGTATTTT.

The DNA of the CDR3 is TGCGCCAGCAGCTTCGAGTTCATGAACACTGAAGCTTTCTTT. The encoded protein is CASSFEFMNTEAFF. The rearrangement joins TRBV5-1 to TRBJ1-1; D call uncertain. The CDR3 has 14 amino acids. The germline V gene encodes CDR1 SGHRS and CDR2 YFSETQ. The V and J ends lost 2 bases and 0 bases respectively, with 8 bases between them.

The chain employs TRBV7-8 and TRBJ2-7; TRBD1 matches 8 bases. The CDR3 spans 19 residues. Germline V gene sequence: CDR1 SGHVS, CDR2 FQNEAQ. V lost 7 bases to trimming and J lost 2 bases; unmatched junction nucleotides: 22. Here the CDR3 DNA reads TGTGCCAGCACTACGAATGCAGCTGTCGGGACAGGTCTTACCTACGAGCAGTACTTC. Translation gives CASTTNAAVGTGLTYEQYF.

The chain employs TRBV5-1 and TRBJ2-1; no clear D. The CDR3 contains 14 residues. Germline loops: CDR1 SGHRS, CDR2 YFSETQ. With 0 bases removed from V and 7 bases from J, the gap between germline ends came to 11 bases. This chain's CDR3 is CASSLAGNHNEQFF. The CDR3 bases are TGCGCCAGCAGCTTGGCGGGTAACCATAATGAGCAGTTCTTC.

The chain carries TRBV6-4 and TRBJ2-1; 9 bases map to TRBD2. The CDR3 consists of 15 residues. Germline loops: CDR1 MRHNA, CDR2 SNTAGT. The ends lost 6 bases at V and 4 bases at J; junction bases unmatched: 7. The CDR3, as DNA: TGTGCCAGCAGCCCTACTAGCGGGCAATACAATGAGCAGTTCTTC. It is translated as CASSPTSGQYNEQFF.

Here the CDR3 reads CASSSPQYPETQYF. The CDR3, as DNA: TGTGCCAGCAGCTCCCCTCAGTATCCAGAGACCCAGTACTTC. The chain combines TRBV13 with TRBJ2-5; unclear D gene. CDR3 size: 14 residues. Germline V gene sequence: CDR1 PRHDT, CDR2 FYEKMQ (reference sequence). Trimming removed 4 bases from V and 4 bases from J, with 13 bases in between.

The chain recombines TRBV7-9 with TRBJ2-7, with a tentative D call TRBD2 (5 bases). The CDR3 is made up of 15 amino acids. The germline V gene has CDR1 SEHNR and CDR2 FQNEAQ (reference sequence). V was shortened by 1 base and J by 6 bases, with 16 bases between the two germline ends. The CDR3 sequence is CASSLEERSLGEQYF. The CDR3 DNA reads as TGTGCCAGCAGCTTAGAGGAGCGGTCCCTTGGCGAGCAGTACTTC.

The chain couples TRBV9 to TRBJ2-7, with D perhaps TRBD2 (6 bases). In germline, CDR1 is SGDLS, CDR2 YYNGEE. The CDR3 has 14 residues. The ends were cut back, 7 bases at V and 0 bases at J, with 14 bases in the middle. The CDR3 region is CASSTGEPSYEQYF. CDR3 nucleotides: TGTGCCAGCTCGACGGGGGAACCCTCCTACGAGCAGTACTTC. Looking up the rest from reference TRBV9 and TRBJ2-7 gives the full variable domain: DSGVTQTPKHLITATGQRVTLRCSPRSGDLSVYWYQQSLDQGLQFLIQYYNGEERAKGNILERFSAQQFPDLHSELNLSSLELGDSALYFCASSTGEPSYEQYFGPGTRLTVT.

This clone occurred a few times. The chain has TRBV6-5 and TRBJ1-2; D not resolved. Trimming took off 5 bases at V and 0 bases at J, with 10 bases between the two ends. The CDR3 sequence is 14 residues long. The germline gives CDR1 MNHEY, CDR2 SVGAGI. DNA for the CDR3: TGTGCCAGCAGTCGCTCGGTAGCTAACTATGGCTACACCTTC. Translation gives CASSRSVANYGYTF.

The V gene is TRBV30, the J gene TRBJ1-1, with TRBD1 identical over 10 bases. The CDR3 spans 13 residues. V lost 7 bases and J lost 4; bases outside the gene matches: 6. In germline, CDR1 is GTSNPN, CDR2 SVGIG (reference sequence). In DNA, the CDR3 is TGTGCCTACCTGGACAGGGGGGGCACTGAAGCTTTCTTT. Its protein is CAYLDRGGTEAFF.

This chain joins TRBV11-2 and TRBJ2-3; 7 positions agree with TRBD2. CDR3 length: 16 residues. V was pared by 1 base and J by 2 bases, with 6 bases of the junction left unmatched. Germline CDR1 and CDR2: SGHAT and FQNNGV. CDR3 amino acids: CASSLGPGRVTDTQYF. CDR3 coding DNA: TGTGCCAGCAGCTTAGGTCCAGGGAGGGTCACAGATACGCAGTATTTT.

V is TRBV28 and J is TRBJ1-4, with TRBD1 as a possible D gene (6 bases). The V end was cut by 6 bases, the J end by 7 bases, with 15 bases between. Germline values: CDR1 MDHEN, CDR2 SYDVKM. The CDR3 is made up of 14 amino acids. CDR3 sequence: CASREQGWGEKLFF. The CDR3 DNA reads TGTGCCAGCAGAGAACAGGGCTGGGGTGAAAAACTGTTTTTT.

The gene calls are TRBV29-1 and TRBJ2-7; 16 bases align to TRBD2. CDR3 length equals 17 residues. V lost 7 bases to trimming and J lost 5 bases; unmatched junction nucleotides: 14. CDR1 SQVTM and CDR2 ANQGSEA come from the germline V gene. The DNA of the CDR3 is TGCAGCGCCCTGGGACTAGCGGGGGGGAAGGGCGGGAACGAGCAGTACTTC. This gives the protein CSALGLAGGKGGNEQYF.

Only one count was recorded for this clone. The chain combines TRBV7-9 with TRBJ1-2; D possibly corresponds to TRBD1 (5 bases). V was trimmed by 4 bases and J by 6 bases, leaving 18 bases between them. Germline V CDR1 and CDR2: SEHNR, FQNEAQ (reference sequence). This CDR3 is 15 amino acids long. Written as DNA, the CDR3 is TGTGCCAGCAGCTCAGAGGCAGGGCAGTTCGATGGCTACACCTTC. This sequence encodes CASSSEAGQFDGYTF.

The chain employs TRBV19 and TRBJ1-3; D unresolved. Germline CDR1 and CDR2: LNHDA and SQIVND (reference sequence). V was pared by 6 bases and J by 0 bases, with 6 bases between. The CDR3 length is 13 residues. Here the CDR3 DNA reads TGTGCCAGTAGACGGTCCTCTGGAAACACCATATATTTT. This codes for CASRRSSGNTIYF.